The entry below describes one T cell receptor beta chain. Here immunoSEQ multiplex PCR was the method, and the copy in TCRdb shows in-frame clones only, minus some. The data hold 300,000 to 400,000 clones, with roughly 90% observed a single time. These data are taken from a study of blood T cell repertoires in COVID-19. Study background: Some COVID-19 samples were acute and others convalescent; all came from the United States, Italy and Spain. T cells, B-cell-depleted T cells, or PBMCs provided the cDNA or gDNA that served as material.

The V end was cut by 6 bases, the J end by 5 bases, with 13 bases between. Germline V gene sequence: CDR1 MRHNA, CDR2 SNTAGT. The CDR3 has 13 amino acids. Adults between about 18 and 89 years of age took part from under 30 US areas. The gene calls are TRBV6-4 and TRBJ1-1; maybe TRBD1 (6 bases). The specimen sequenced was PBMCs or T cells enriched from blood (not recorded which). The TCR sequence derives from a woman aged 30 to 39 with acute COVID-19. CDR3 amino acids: CASSGQHGTEAFF. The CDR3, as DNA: TGTGCCAGCAGCGGACAGCACGGGACTGAAGCTTTCTTT.